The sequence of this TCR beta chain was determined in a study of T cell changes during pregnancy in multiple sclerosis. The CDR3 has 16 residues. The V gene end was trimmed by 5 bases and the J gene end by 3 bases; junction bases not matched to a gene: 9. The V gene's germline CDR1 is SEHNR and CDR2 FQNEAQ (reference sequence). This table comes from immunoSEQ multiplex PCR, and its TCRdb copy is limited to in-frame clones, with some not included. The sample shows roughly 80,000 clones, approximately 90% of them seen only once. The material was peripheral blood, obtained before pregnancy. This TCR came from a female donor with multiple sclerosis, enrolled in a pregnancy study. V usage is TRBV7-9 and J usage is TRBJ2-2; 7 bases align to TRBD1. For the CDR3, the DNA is TGTGCCAGCAGCCCAACAGGACAGGATGACACCGGGGAGCTGTTTTTT. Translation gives CASSPTGQDDTGELFF. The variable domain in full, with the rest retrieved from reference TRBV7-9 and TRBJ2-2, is DTGVSQNPRHKITKRGQNVTFRCDPISEHNRLYWYRQTLGQGPEFLTYFQNEAQLEKSRLLSDRFSAERPKGSFSTLEIQRTEQGDSAMYLCASSPTGQDDTGELFFGEGSRLTVL.